The clone carrying this T cell receptor beta chain occurred a few times. The CDR3 runs to 13 residues. The V gene's germline CDR1 is SGHNT and CDR2 YYREEE (reference sequence). J gave up 8 bases and V 4 bases, and 7 bases lay outside the gene matches. This sample stems from a study of patients and donors after allogeneic stem cell transplantation. TCRdb reanalysed the RT-PCR reads using MiXCR and keeps one entry per CDR3 protein. The data hold some 60,000 distinct CDR3 sequences, with roughly 15% observed a single time. This sequence originates from a human donor who was either an allogeneic HSCT recipient or a stem cell or donor lymphocyte infusion donor (not recorded which). It is not recorded whose cells these are; they may come from a transplant donor. The V gene is TRBV5-4, the J gene TRBJ1-2; TRBD1 matches 8 bases. The sample taken for sequencing was blood, either unsorted or a sorted T cell fraction (not recorded which). In nucleotides, the CDR3 is TGTGCCAGCAGCGGTCGGACAGGGCAAGGCTACACCTTC. This encodes CASSGRTGQGYTF. The full variable domain, rest sourced from reference TRBV5-4 and TRBJ1-2, is ETGVTQSPTHLIKTRGQQVTLRCSSQSGHNTVSWYQQALGQGPQFIFQYYREEENGRGNFPPRFSGLQFPNYSSELNVNALELDDSALYLCASSGRTGQGYTFGSGTRLTVV.